Below are 27 T cell receptor beta chains sequenced from a single sample in a study of blood T cell repertoires in COVID-19. Sequencing was performed with immunoSEQ multiplex PCR; in TCRdb, only in-frame clones are kept and a portion is missing. The sample has under 40,000 clones, 80% seen once. The sequencing sample was made of peripheral blood. The receptors here all came from an older woman with acute or convalescent COVID-19.

The V and J genes are TRBV19 and TRBJ2-3; D possibly corresponds to TRBD1 (5 bases). V was trimmed by 9 bases and J by 0 bases, leaving 19 bases between them. From germline, CDR1 is LNHDA and CDR2 SQIVND (reference sequence). The CDR3 extends over 16 amino acids. The CDR3 sequence: CASRQTYAFSTDTQYF. The CDR3 DNA is TGTGCCAGCAGACAGACTTACGCCTTTAGCACAGATACGCAGTATTTT.

CDR3 nucleotide sequence: TGTGCCAGCAGCTTAGGTTGGACAGGGCCAGATACGCAGTATTTT. It codes for CASSLGWTGPDTQYF. The rearrangement uses TRBV7-2 and TRBJ2-3, with TRBD1 matching over 8 bases. This CDR3 is 15 amino acids long. Trimming took 1 base from V and 4 from J; bases not matched to a gene: 4. CDR1 is SGHTA and CDR2 is FQGNSA in the germline V gene.

This rearrangement joins TRBV20-1 to TRBJ2-5; 7 positions match TRBD1. The germline V gene has CDR1 DFQATT and CDR2 SNEGSKA (reference sequence). V shed 5 bases and J 4 bases; nucleotides not matched to a gene: 1. The CDR3 length is 11 residues. Here the CDR3 reads CSARQGETQYF. The CDR3 DNA sequence: TGCAGTGCTCGACAGGGAGAGACCCAGTACTTC.

This clone was counted a single time. V usage is TRBV5-8 and J usage is TRBJ1-1; no reliable D call. Germline V gene sequence: CDR1 SGHTS, CDR2 YDEGEE. The CDR3 contains 13 residues. The V end was cut by 1 base, the J end by 8 bases, with 12 bases between. CDR3: CASSLKIGREAFF. CDR3 bases: TGTGCCAGCAGCTTGAAAATCGGGAGGGAAGCTTTCTTT.

The chain joins TRBV7-9 to TRBJ1-1, with 7 nucleotides matching TRBD1. From germline, CDR1 is SEHNR and CDR2 FQNEAQ (reference sequence). V was clipped by 3 bases and J by 3 bases; unmatched bases: 1. This CDR3 region has 13 residues. The CDR3 sequence: CASSFGQDTEAFF. CDR3 DNA: TGTGCCAGCAGCTTCGGACAGGACACTGAAGCTTTCTTT.

The chain has TRBV18 and TRBJ2-2; D unresolved. Trimming shortened V by 2 bases and J by 7 bases, and 11 bases separated the two germline ends. CDR1 and CDR2 from the germline V gene are KGHSH and LQKENI. The CDR3 length is 14 residues. The CDR3 DNA reads TGTGCCAGCTCACCAAGCACAGCACGCGGGGAGCTGTTTTTT. Amino acid sequence: CASSPSTARGELFF. Full variable domain (outside the CDR3, taken from reference TRBV18 and TRBJ2-2): NAGVMQNPRHLVRRRGQEARLRCSPMKGHSHVYWYRQLPEEGLKFMVYLQKENIIDESGMPKERFSAEFPKEGPSILRIQQVVRGDSAAYFCASSPSTARGELFFGEGSRLTVL.

CDR3 region: CASSPPGGLAGATQYF. The CDR3 DNA sequence: TGCGCCAGCAGCCCTCCCGGGGGATTGGCGGGTGCTACGCAGTATTTT. V and J are TRBV5-1 and TRBJ2-3, with TRBD2 as a possible D gene (6 bases). Trimming pared 4 bases from V and 8 bases from J, leaving 23 bases between. This CDR3 has 16 residues. The germline V gene encodes CDR1 SGHRS and CDR2 YFSETQ.

V gene TRBV18 combines with J gene TRBJ2-7; the match to TRBD1 covers 7 bases. Germline V gene sequence: CDR1 KGHSH, CDR2 LQKENI. The CDR3 spans 14 residues. Trimming removed 3 bases from V and 2 bases from J; junction bases left unmatched: 4. CDR3 amino acids: CASSPQTGTYEQYF. The CDR3 nucleotides are TGTGCCAGCTCACCCCAGACAGGGACCTACGAGCAGTACTTC.

The V and J genes are TRBV7-2 and TRBJ2-3; 13 positions agree with TRBD2. Trimming took 5 bases from V and 1 from J; bases not matched to a gene: 6. Per the germline V gene, CDR1 is SGHTA and CDR2 is FQGNSA. The CDR3 contains 17 residues. The CDR3 nucleotides are TGTGCCAGCAGCCCGGGACTAGCGGGGCGGGGCACAGATACGCAGTATTTT. Encoded protein: CASSPGLAGRGTDTQYF.

The rearrangement joins TRBV2 to TRBJ2-6; possibly TRBD2 for D (5 bases). Germline V CDR1 and CDR2: SNHLY, FYNNEI. The CDR3 spans 14 residues. V lost 6 bases and J lost 6, with 12 bases in between. CDR3 sequence reads: CASRGRGTANVLTF. CDR3 sequence (DNA): TGTGCCAGCAGGGGCCGGGGAACGGCCAACGTCCTGACTTTC.

This clone has just one count. The J gene is TRBJ1-1, the V gene TRBV28; 10 bases match TRBD1. Germline-derived CDR1 and CDR2 are MDHEN and SYDVKM. The CDR3 totals 16 residues. The V gene end was trimmed by 0 bases and the J gene end by 5 bases; junction bases not matched to a gene: 6. The CDR3 region is CASSLWTGGAGTEAFF. The DNA of the CDR3 is TGTGCCAGCAGTTTATGGACAGGGGGCGCGGGGACTGAAGCTTTCTTT.

This clone was observed a handful of times. The chain recombines TRBV29-1 with TRBJ2-1; TRBD2 agrees at 15 bases. The V gene's germline CDR1 is SQVTM and CDR2 ANQGSEA. V gave up 5 bases and J gave up 0 bases; unmatched junction bases: 8. The CDR3 runs to 18 residues. The CDR3: CSVKGTSGRSSSYNEQFF. In DNA, the CDR3 is TGCAGCGTTAAAGGGACTAGCGGGAGGTCTAGCTCCTACAATGAGCAGTTCTTC.

The chain is built from TRBV27 and TRBJ2-7; D perhaps matches TRBD2 (7 bases). This CDR3 spans 13 amino acids. In germline, CDR1 is MNHEY, CDR2 SMNVEV (reference sequence). The V end was cut by 2 bases, the J end by 7 bases, with 12 bases between. In DNA form, the CDR3 reads TGTGCCAGCAGTTTAGCGGGGGCGCGGGAGCAGTACTTC. Translated: CASSLAGAREQYF.

V and J are TRBV2 and TRBJ1-4, with D tentatively TRBD1 (5 bases). Looked up from germline, CDR1 is SNHLY and CDR2 is FYNNEI. V dropped 6 bases and J dropped 8 bases, with 16 bases sitting between them. There are 14 residues in the CDR3. The CDR3 nucleotides read TGTGCCAGCAGGGGCGGTGGGGCGGGAGAAAAACTGTTTTTT. This codes for CASRGGGAGEKLFF.

This clone is a singleton in its sample. Relative to the germline gene, one junction end is altered; a read error may explain this. The V and J genes are TRBV5-4 and TRBJ2-1, with 8 bases aligning to TRBD2. The CDR3 totals 15 residues. The germline V gene encodes CDR1 SGHNT and CDR2 YYREEE (reference sequence). The CDR3 DNA sequence: TGTGCCAGCAGCTTGGATACGGGAGGGCGGAATGCGCAGTTCTTC. Its protein is CASSLDTGGRNAQFF. The entire variable domain, with the rest obtained from reference TRBV5-4 and TRBJ2-1, is as follows: ETGVTQSPTHLIKTRGQQVTLRCSSQSGHNTVSWYQQALGQGPQFIFQYYREEENGRGNFPPRFSGLQFPNYSSELNVNALELDDSALYLCASSLDTGGRNAQFFGPGTRLTVL.

Written as DNA, the CDR3 is TGTGCCAGCAGCCAGGGACTAGCGGGGGCGCGAGGGGACGGGGAGCTGTTTTTT. This codes for CASSQGLAGARGDGELFF. The rearrangement uses TRBV5-4 and TRBJ2-2, with 14 bases lining up with TRBD2. The junction had 12 bases not matched to a gene; V was cut back by 4 bases and J by 7 bases. This CDR3 comprises 18 residues. Germline CDR1 and CDR2: SGHNT and YYREEE (reference sequence).

This clone was found once. The chain combines TRBV7-8 with TRBJ1-3; the D is unclear. Germline V gene sequence: CDR1 SGHVS, CDR2 FQNEAQ. The CDR3 covers 16 residues. V was cut by 1 base and J by 0 bases, with 10 bases left in between. The CDR3 bases are TGTGCCAGCAGCTTAGGGTCGGTTCACTCTGGAAACACCATATATTTT. Translated, it gives CASSLGSVHSGNTIYF.

This clone was recorded a few times. The chain joins TRBV7-9 to TRBJ1-1, with 8 bases identical to TRBD1. With 2 bases clipped from V and 5 bases from J, the junction kept 7 bases outside the gene matches. CDR1 is SEHNR, CDR2 FQNEAQ, per germline (reference sequence). The CDR3 loop spans 15 amino acids. For the CDR3, the DNA is TGTGCCAGCAGCTTACCGACAGGGGTCGGGACTGAAGCTTTCTTT. Residues: CASSLPTGVGTEAFF.

V is TRBV5-1 and J is TRBJ2-2; 7 positions agree with TRBD2. The V and J ends lost 6 bases and 1 base, in that order; junction bases with no gene match: 9. This CDR3 has 16 amino acids. Germline V gives CDR1 SGHRS, CDR2 YFSETQ. The CDR3 protein is CASTNRASGNTGELFF. CDR3 sequence (DNA): TGCGCCAGCACCAACAGAGCTAGCGGGAACACCGGGGAGCTGTTTTTT.

The chain uses TRBV11-1 and TRBJ2-1, with 7 bases lining up with TRBD2. CDR1 and CDR2 from the germline V gene are SGHAT and FQDESV (reference sequence). The CDR3 has 16 residues. The V and J ends lost 5 bases and 4 bases, in that order; junction bases with no gene match: 11. The CDR3 DNA is TGTGCCAGCAGCCTGGACGGGGGGATAGGTTACAATGAGCAGTTCTTC. It specifies CASSLDGGIGYNEQFF. The whole variable domain, filled in from reference TRBV11-1 and TRBJ2-1, reads EAEVAQSPRYKITEKSQAVAFWCDPISGHATLYWYRQILGQGPELLVQFQDESVVDDSQLPKDRFSAERLKGVDSTLKIQPAELGDSAMYLCASSLDGGIGYNEQFFGPGTRLTVL.

Of note for this clone: One end of the junction varies from germline; a read error may be responsible. This chain joins TRBV2 and TRBJ1-5; D ambiguous. This CDR3 spans 15 amino acids. The V gene's germline CDR1 is SNHLY and CDR2 FYNNEI. Here the CDR3 reads CASREGRGPEMPQHF. The CDR3 DNA sequence: TGTGCCAGCAGGGAAGGTCGTGGCCCGGAGATGCCCCAGCATTTT. Using reference TRBV2 and TRBJ1-5 for the parts outside the CDR3, the full variable domain is EPEVTQTPSHQVTQMGQEVILRCVPISNHLYFYWYRQILGQKVEFLVSFYNNEISEKSEIFDDQFSVERPDGSNFTLKIRSTKLEDSAMYFCASREGRGPEMPQHFGDGTRLSIL.

This chain joins TRBV11-2 and TRBJ2-5; 7 nucleotides line up with TRBD2. V trimming: 4 bases; J trimming: 5 bases; junction bases outside the gene matches: 10. The CDR3 spans 15 residues. Per the germline V gene, CDR1 is SGHAT and CDR2 is FQNNGV. In DNA form, the CDR3 reads TGTGCCAGCAGCTCGGGAGGTAGGGGTGACGAGACCCAGTACTTC. As protein: CASSSGGRGDETQYF.

This chain links TRBV5-1 with TRBJ1-1, with no clear D. This CDR3 spans 13 amino acids. V shed 0 bases and J shed 5 bases, with 8 bases lying between them. Germline loops: CDR1 SGHRS, CDR2 YFSETQ. CDR3 in DNA: TGCGCCAGCAGCTTGGGAGGGAGGACTGAAGCTTTCTTT. Its protein product is CASSLGGRTEAFF.

V and J are TRBV29-1 and TRBJ2-7; TRBD1 matches at 7 bases. The CDR3 covers 13 residues. The trim removed 4 bases at V and 1 base at J, leaving 4 bases unmatched. Looked up from germline, CDR1 is SQVTM and CDR2 is ANQGSEA. This chain's CDR3 is CSVGTGASYEQYF. In nucleotides, the CDR3 is TGCAGCGTTGGAACAGGGGCGTCCTACGAGCAGTACTTC.

The rearrangement uses TRBV5-1 and TRBJ1-4; D is possibly TRBD1 (5 bases). V was clipped by 3 bases and J by 4 bases, with 10 bases between them. The CDR3 totals 14 residues. Looked up from germline, CDR1 is SGHRS and CDR2 is YFSETQ. The CDR3 bases are TGCGCCAGCAGCTCCCAGGGATATAATGAAAAACTGTTTTTT. Translating it yields CASSSQGYNEKLFF.

This clone turned up a few times. The chain is built from TRBV14 and TRBJ2-1; D may be TRBD2 (6 bases). The CDR3 runs to 15 residues. V shed 0 bases and J shed 8 bases, with 14 bases lying between them. CDR1 and CDR2 from the germline V gene are SGHDN and FVKESK. The CDR3 DNA sequence: TGTGCCAGCAGCCAAGATAAGACTAGGTGGGATGAGCAGTTCTTC. This translates into CASSQDKTRWDEQFF.

The chain is built from TRBV21-1 and TRBJ1-2; the table names TRBD1, a call not compared with the DNA. TRBV21-1 is an annotated pseudogene. The CDR3 is made up of 12 amino acids. The CDR3 DNA is TGTGCCAGCAGCAACAGGGACTATGGCTACACCTTC. The encoded protein is CASSNRDYGYTF.